The T cell receptor beta chain described here comes from a study of shared clonotypes between healthy human individuals. The sample holds a few counts of this clone. The CDR3 is 15 amino acids. Germline assignment: CDR1 ENHRY and CDR2 SYGVKD. The V gene lost 4 bases and the J gene lost 5 bases, with 12 bases spanning the gap. The data were produced by immunoSEQ multiplex PCR, yet TCRdb's version contains in-frame clones alone and is incomplete. This sample yields about 1 million clones, of which roughly 75% are seen a single time; over 1.3% belongs to the top ten. The clonotype comes from a man younger than 35 in good health. The material sequenced was memory CD4+ T cells sorted from blood. Subset: CD45RA-negative fraction. The chain couples TRBV10-3 to TRBJ1-6; D perhaps matches TRBD1 (6 bases). CDR3 sequence reads: CAISVRDTNNSPLHF. CDR3 in DNA: TGTGCCATCAGTGTCCGGGACACCAATAATTCACCCCTCCACTTT.